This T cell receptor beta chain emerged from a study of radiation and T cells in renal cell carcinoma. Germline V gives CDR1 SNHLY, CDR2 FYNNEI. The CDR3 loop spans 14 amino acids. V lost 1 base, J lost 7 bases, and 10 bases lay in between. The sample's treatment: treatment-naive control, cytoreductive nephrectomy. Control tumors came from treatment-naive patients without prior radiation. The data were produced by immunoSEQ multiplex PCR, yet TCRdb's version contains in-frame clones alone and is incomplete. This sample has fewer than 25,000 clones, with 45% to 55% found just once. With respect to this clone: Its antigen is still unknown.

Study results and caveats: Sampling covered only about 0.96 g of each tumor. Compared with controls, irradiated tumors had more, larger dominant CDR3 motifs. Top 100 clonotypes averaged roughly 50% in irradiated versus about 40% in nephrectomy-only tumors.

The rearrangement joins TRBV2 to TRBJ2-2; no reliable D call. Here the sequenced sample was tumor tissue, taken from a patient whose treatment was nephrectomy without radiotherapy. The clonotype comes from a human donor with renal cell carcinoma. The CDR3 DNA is TGTGCCAGCAGTGAAGGGCGCAAGGGCGGGGAGCTGTTTTTT. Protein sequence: CASSEGRKGGELFF.